These 5 T cell receptor beta chains were sequenced from one sample in a study of T cells in Graves' hyperthyroidism and ophthalmopathy. There were TCR beta CDR3 regions amplified from RNA transcripts. The HTBI primer set was used in a first-round RT-PCR of the TCR CDR3. TCRdb itself ran the multiplex PCR reads through MiXCR, one entry per CDR3 protein. Of some 770,000 distinct CDR3 sequences in the sample, over 15% were seen once. The sequencing input was blood. The receptor source for this set is a man aged 18-30 years with Graves' hyperthyroidism.

The chain combines TRBV5-1 with TRBJ2-2, with D unresolved. The CDR3 is made up of 20 amino acids. The V end lost 3 bases, the J end lost 1 base, and 25 bases lay between the germline ends. The germline V gene encodes CDR1 SGHRS and CDR2 YFSETQ. CDR3 in DNA: TGCGCCAGCAGCTCTCCCCGGCGCGGTAGCCTCGGCCTGAACACCGGGGAGCTGTTTTTT. Translation gives CASSSPRRGSLGLNTGELFF.

This clonotype was counted at least ten times. V gene TRBV11-2 combines with J gene TRBJ2-3; possibly TRBD1 or TRBD2 for D (6 bases each). V was pared by 5 bases and J by 4 bases, with 22 bases between. Germline V gene data show CDR1 as SGHAT and CDR2 as FQNNGV. The CDR3 contains 17 residues. CDR3 residues: CASSARVRVGGPDTQYF. DNA of the CDR3: TGTGCCAGCAGCGCTCGTGTGAGGGTGGGGGGCCCAGATACGCAGTATTTT.

In this sample, this clonotype turned up once. V is TRBV5-1 and J is TRBJ1-6; possibly TRBD1 for D (5 bases). This CDR3 contains 15 residues. CDR1 SGHRS and CDR2 YFSETQ come from the germline V gene. Trimming took off 4 bases at V and 6 bases at J, with 14 bases between the two ends. The CDR3 coding sequence is TGCGCCAGCAGCGACCAGGGAGGATCTAATTCACCCCTCCACTTT. Translated: CASSDQGGSNSPLHF.

This clonotype came up many times. The V and J genes are TRBV28 and TRBJ1-6; D ambiguous. Between the trimmed V and J ends, which lost 2 bases and 10 bases, there was a span of 15 bases. Germline V gene sequence: CDR1 MDHEN, CDR2 SYDVKM. The CDR3 has 15 amino acids. The CDR3 loop is CASSLVARAGSPLHF. CDR3 DNA: TGTGCCAGCAGTTTAGTGGCAAGGGCCGGCTCACCCCTCCACTTT.

This clonotype has a count of ten or more. The rearrangement uses TRBV10-3 and TRBJ2-5, with TRBD2 matching over 13 bases. CDR1 and CDR2 from the germline V gene are ENHRY and SYGVKD. V lost 6 bases, J lost 2 bases, and 3 bases stayed unmatched. This CDR3 spans 15 amino acids. The CDR3 nucleotides read TGTGCCATCAGGGGGACTAGCGGGACTCAAGAGACCCAGTACTTC. Amino acids: CAIRGTSGTQETQYF.